A selection of T cell receptor beta chains follows, all from one sample in a study of T cell responses to AZD1222 COVID-19 vaccine. Here immunoSEQ multiplex PCR was the method, and the copy in TCRdb shows in-frame clones only, minus some. The repertoire holds around 130,000 clones, with 75% to 95% as singletons. The starting material was peripheral blood, obtained 28 days after the second dose of the MenACWY control vaccine. The receptors were sampled from an adult who received the MenACWY meningococcal vaccine as a control. The CDR3 runs from the conserved cysteine through the conserved F or W. D genes are given only for firm matches. Size values are once, few and many counts, or a class for expanded clones, and some rows have none.

.,TRBV14,TRBJ2-3,.,CASSRRLTDTQYF,TGTGCCAGCAGCCGGCGCCTCACAGATACGCAGTATTTT
.,TRBV7-8,TRBJ1-5,.,CASSPTRALQPQHF,TGTGCCAGCAGCCCTACTAGGGCCTTACAGCCCCAGCATTTT
.,TRBV9,TRBJ1-1,.,CASSQNTNTEAFF,TGTGCCAGCAGCCAAAATACGAACACTGAAGCTTTCTTT
.,TRBV9,TRBJ2-1,TRBD1,CASSERQGLIHEQFF,TGTGCCAGCAGCGAACGACAGGGGCTTATACATGAGCAGTTCTTC
.,TRBV30,TRBJ1-1,.,CAWSKERMNTEAFF,TGTGCCTGGAGTAAGGAAAGGATGAACACTGAAGCTTTCTTT
.,TRBV27,TRBJ2-1,.,CASSFSPLGGPYEQFF,TGTGCCAGCAGTTTTTCCCCTTTAGGAGGGCCCTATGAGCAGTTCTTC
.,TRBV7-2,TRBJ2-2,TRBD2,CASSTNLPRGAGELFF,TGTGCCAGCAGCACGAATCTACCACGGGGGGCCGGGGAGCTGTTTTTT
.,TRBV11-2,TRBJ2-3,TRBD2,CASSLAAGAKDTQYF,TGTGCCAGCAGCTTAGCAGCGGGAGCCAAAGATACGCAGTATTTT
.,TRBV27,TRBJ1-1,TRBD1,CASSSDRVVNTEAFF,TGTGCCAGCAGTTCTGACAGGGTAGTGAACACTGAAGCTTTCTTT
.,TRBV21-1,TRBJ2-2,.,CASSNLGPDTGELFF,TGTGCCAGCAGCAATCTGGGGCCCGACACCGGGGAGCTGTTTTTT
.,TRBV7-9,TRBJ2-1,TRBD2,CASSFPNPGLADNGQFF,TGTGCCAGCAGCTTCCCAAACCCGGGACTAGCTGACAATGGGCAGTTCTTC
.,TRBV7-9,TRBJ1-1,.,CASQMRTEAFF,TGTGCCAGCCAGATGAGAACTGAAGCTTTCTTT
.,TRBV9,TRBJ1-2,TRBD1,CASSVSIQGAGGYTF,TGTGCCAGCAGCGTAAGCATCCAGGGGGCCGGAGGCTACACCTTC
.,TRBV27,TRBJ1-2,TRBD1,CASSQAPTGEDGYTF,TGTGCCAGCAGTCAAGCCCCGACAGGGGAGGATGGCTACACCTTC
.,TRBV4-3,TRBJ2-1,TRBD2,CASSQEGIAGNTYNEQFF,TGCGCCAGCAGCCAAGAAGGAATAGCGGGGAACACCTACAATGAGCAGTTCTTC
.,TRBV19,TRBJ1-5,.,CASSIVGSNQPQHF,TGTGCCAGTAGTATAGTTGGGAGCAATCAGCCCCAGCATTTT
.,TRBV7-3,TRBJ1-1,TRBD1,CASSFGQGTEAFF,TGTGCCAGCAGCTTTGGACAGGGCACTGAAGCTTTCTTT
.,TRBV9,TRBJ2-1,TRBD2,CASSPWGGDNEQFF,TGTGCCAGCAGCCCCTGGGGAGGGGACAATGAGCAGTTCTTC
.,TRBV7-9,TRBJ2-5,TRBD2,CASSHWASGSQETQYF,TGTGCCAGCAGTCATTGGGCTAGCGGGAGTCAAGAGACCCAGTACTTC
.,TRBV4-1,TRBJ2-2,TRBD2,CASSQTSGRAVGELFF,TGCGCCAGCAGCCAGACTAGCGGGAGGGCCGTCGGGGAGCTGTTTTTT
.,TRBV14,TRBJ1-3,.,CASSLVSPGNTIYF,TGTGCCAGCAGCCTGGTCTCCCCTGGAAACACCATATATTTT
.,TRBV9,TRBJ2-1,.,CASSATSNPYNEQFF,TGTGCCAGCAGCGCTACTAGCAATCCCTACAATGAGCAGTTCTTC
.,TRBV6-6,TRBJ2-7,TRBD1,CASQLEGARNEQYF,TGTGCCAGCCAACTCGAGGGGGCGCGGAACGAGCAGTACTTC
.,TRBV5-1,TRBJ2-3,TRBD1,CASSLPADRATDTQYF,TGCGCCAGCAGCCTTCCGGCTGACAGGGCTACAGATACGCAGTATTTT
.,TRBV13,TRBJ1-3,.,CASSSETGVSGNTIYF,TGTGCCAGCAGCTCCGAGACAGGAGTCTCTGGAAACACCATATATTTT
.,TRBV30,TRBJ2-3,.,CAWEQGGTQYF,TGTGCCTGGGAGCAGGGGGGTACGCAGTATTTT
.,TRBV5-1,TRBJ2-7,.,CASSPTVTVEEQYF,TGCGCCAGCAGCCCCACGGTAACGGTCGAAGAGCAGTACTTC
.,TRBV6-4,TRBJ1-1,TRBD1,CASSDNTGTGSTEAFF,TGTGCCAGCAGTGATAACACCGGGACAGGGAGCACTGAAGCTTTCTTT
.,TRBV18,TRBJ1-5,.,CASSPEYGNQPQHF,TGTGCCAGCTCACCAGAGTATGGCAATCAGCCCCAGCATTTT
.,TRBV18,TRBJ2-3,TRBD1,CASSPPGQGPDTQYF,TGTGCCAGCTCACCACCGGGACAGGGCCCAGATACGCAGTATTTT
.,TRBV28,TRBJ2-3,TRBD1,CASSLRGSTDTQYF,TGTGCCAGCAGTCTCAGGGGGAGCACAGATACGCAGTATTTT
.,TRBV7-2,TRBJ2-3,.,CASSLRNTDTQYF,TGTGCCAGCAGCTTACGGAACACAGATACGCAGTATTTT
.,TRBV9,TRBJ2-4,.,CASSVLAWYLAKNIQYF,TGTGCCAGCAGCGTATTGGCATGGTATCTAGCCAAAAACATTCAGTACTTC
.,TRBV3-1/TRBV3-2,TRBJ2-1,.,CASSQGQLGEQFF,TGTGCCAGCAGCCAAGGGCAGTTGGGCGAGCAGTTCTTC
once,TRBV9,TRBJ1-4,.,CASSGTATNEKLFF,TGTGCCAGCAGCGGGACAGCAACTAATGAAAAACTGTTTTTT
.,TRBV6-8,TRBJ2-5,TRBD1,CASSRGQGAAQETQYF,TGTGCCAGCAGCCGAGGACAGGGGGCGGCCCAAGAGACCCAGTACTTC
.,TRBV11-2,TRBJ2-3,.,CASRLNGNAFDTQYF,TGTGCCAGCAGGCTAAATGGGAACGCATTCGATACGCAGTATTTT
.,TRBV7-9,TRBJ2-7,.,CASSYSHDWSSYEQYF,TGTGCCAGCAGCTACAGCCATGACTGGAGCTCCTACGAGCAGTACTTC
.,TRBV7-2,TRBJ1-6,.,CASSLSPRSSYNSPLHF,TGTGCCAGCAGCTTATCCCCCAGGAGCTCCTATAATTCACCCCTCCACTTT
.,TRBV29-1,TRBJ1-1,.,CSVAAVNTEAFF,TGCAGCGTTGCGGCAGTGAACACTGAAGCTTTCTTT